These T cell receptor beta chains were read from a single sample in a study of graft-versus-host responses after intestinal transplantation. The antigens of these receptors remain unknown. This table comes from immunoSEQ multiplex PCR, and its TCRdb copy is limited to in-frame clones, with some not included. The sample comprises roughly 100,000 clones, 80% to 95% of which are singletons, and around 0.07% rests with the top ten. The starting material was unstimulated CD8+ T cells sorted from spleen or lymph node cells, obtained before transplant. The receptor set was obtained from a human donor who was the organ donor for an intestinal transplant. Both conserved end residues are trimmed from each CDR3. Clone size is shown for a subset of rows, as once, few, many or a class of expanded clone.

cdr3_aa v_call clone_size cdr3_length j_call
ATSRFNSQGPHGYT TRBV15 NA 14 TRBJ1-2
ASSFTGTGKREQY TRBV13 once 13 TRBJ2-7
ASSYTERSPLH TRBV6-5 NA 11 TRBJ1-6
ASSPGMTWTQY TRBV5-1 NA 11 TRBJ2-3
ASSLAGESYNEQF TRBV7-6 NA 13 TRBJ2-1
ACWGQGETQY TRBV30 NA 10 TRBJ2-5
AWRTGGSYEQY TRBV30 NA 11 TRBJ2-7
ASSFRLAGVSEQY TRBV13 NA 13 TRBJ2-7
ASSPYFGQGESNTGELF TRBV18 NA 17 TRBJ2-2
ASSRPPGTQY TRBV4-1 NA 10 TRBJ2-5
ASSRGQTYEQY TRBV11-2 NA 11 TRBJ2-7
ASSYSSGLAYNEQF TRBV6-6 NA 14 TRBJ2-1
ASKIQGNNEQF TRBV28 NA 11 TRBJ2-1
ASSPGLAADTQY TRBV28 NA 12 TRBJ2-3
ASSGGTSGVQETQY TRBV7-8 NA 14 TRBJ2-5
ASFGTSGSGSGELF TRBV7-6 once 14 TRBJ2-2
ASSSRNGTGKAFHEQY TRBV5-8 once 16 TRBJ2-7
ASSRAPETSGNEQF TRBV10-1 once 14 TRBJ2-1
ASSLDQRGENYNEQF TRBV5-4 NA 15 TRBJ2-1
ASSQNLPSPHEQY TRBV4-1 NA 13 TRBJ2-7
ASSTQGALTGELF TRBV27 NA 13 TRBJ2-2
ASRELAGVHEQY TRBV6-6 NA 12 TRBJ2-7
ASSQVMGASWTEAF TRBV4-1 NA 14 TRBJ1-1
ASSPTDRGEAF TRBV7-2 NA 11 TRBJ1-1
ASSPLHRTDLSYGYT TRBV27 NA 15 TRBJ1-2
ASSVARGNTGELF TRBV9 NA 13 TRBJ2-2
ASSYLRSGSEAF TRBV6-6 NA 12 TRBJ1-1
ASSLGGSSYEQY TRBV11-2 once 12 TRBJ2-7
ASSIAGTEAF TRBV19 NA 10 TRBJ1-1
ASKGTGIEQY TRBV5-6 NA 10 TRBJ2-7
SVEDHGRAEDNEQF TRBV29-1 NA 14 TRBJ2-1
ASSSPRVLGETQY TRBV28 NA 13 TRBJ2-5
ASSYSRQFSGNTIY TRBV11-2 NA 14 TRBJ1-3
ASMGYYNEQF TRBV27 NA 10 TRBJ2-1
ASRGDYSYEQY TRBV2 NA 11 TRBJ2-7
ASSDRGNTEAF TRBV6-4 NA 11 TRBJ1-1
ASSLTWQGLAGFDEQF TRBV27 once 16 TRBJ2-1
ASSLLAGGSTDTQY TRBV7-3 NA 14 TRBJ2-3
ASTLTGTNYGYT TRBV28 NA 12 TRBJ1-2
ASSFLMGPSYEQY TRBV27 NA 13 TRBJ2-7
ASSEILYQGNQPQH TRBV6-1 NA 14 TRBJ1-5
ASSPNLLGEGLRETQY TRBV4-2 NA 16 TRBJ2-5
ASSLSKMEQF TRBV7-9 NA 10 TRBJ2-1
ASSQLTRGVNTEAF TRBV4-2 NA 14 TRBJ1-1
ASTSGEGQPNEKLF TRBV6-4 few 14 TRBJ1-4
ASSLVSVNTGELF TRBV5-1 NA 13 TRBJ2-2
SVVWGGKGETQY TRBV29-1 NA 12 TRBJ2-5
ASSVVGTSGTSQETQY TRBV9 NA 16 TRBJ2-5
ATRNPTSGDFSEQF TRBV15 NA 14 TRBJ2-1
ASSPNLRDRAYEQY TRBV2 NA 14 TRBJ2-7